The 18 T cell receptor beta chains given below trace back to one sample, sequenced in a study of blood T cell repertoires in COVID-19. Assay: immunoSEQ multiplex PCR; the TCRdb copy retains only in-frame clones and omits some. The sample shows roughly 200,000 clones, approximately 86% of them seen only once. The specimen was PBMCs or T cells enriched from blood (not recorded which). The receptors originated from a woman between 25 and 40 years old who had been exposed to COVID-19.

This clone was picked up one time. The V gene is TRBV5-6, the J gene TRBJ2-1, with 9 bases matching TRBD1. The V segment lost 4 bases and the J segment 4 bases; nucleotides outside the gene matches: 12. Germline V CDR1 and CDR2: SGHDT, YYEEEE. The CDR3 is 17 residues long. The CDR3 DNA is TGTGCCAGCAGCCAATTTCGAGGACAGGGGCCGTACAATGAGCAGTTCTTC. Protein: CASSQFRGQGPYNEQFF.

This chain connects TRBV11-2 to TRBJ1-2; 8 bases are a match to TRBD1. Losses at the gene ends were 1 base for V and 6 bases for J; bases not matched to a gene: 4. There are 14 residues in the CDR3. CDR1 SGHAT and CDR2 FQNNGV come from the germline V gene. DNA of the CDR3: TGTGCCAGCAGCTTAGTTTCAGGGGGCGATGGCTACACCTTC. Translating gives CASSLVSGGDGYTF.

This sequence joins TRBV2 and TRBJ1-5; 8 positions agree with TRBD1. Trimming cost V 2 bases and J 3 bases; bases outside gene matches: 3. The CDR3 covers 15 residues. Per germline, CDR1 SNHLY and CDR2 FYNNEI. CDR3 amino acids: CASSEQGQDNQPQHF. Written as DNA, the CDR3 is TGTGCCAGCAGTGAACAGGGACAGGACAATCAGCCCCAGCATTTT.

This chain connects TRBV2 to TRBJ1-4, with D possibly matching TRBD1 (6 bases). Trimming removed 7 bases at V and 0 bases at J, with 9 bases between. The V gene's germline CDR1 is SNHLY and CDR2 FYNNEI. The CDR3 totals 14 residues. CDR3: CASTDRSTNEKLFF. The DNA for the CDR3 is TGTGCCAGCACTGACAGGTCAACTAATGAAAAACTGTTTTTT.

This sequence joins TRBV2 and TRBJ1-2; the D is unclear. The CDR3 is made up of 14 amino acids. V was clipped by 2 bases and J by 2 bases, with 9 bases between them. Germline V CDR1 and CDR2: SNHLY, FYNNEI. The CDR3 sequence is CASSEPQNNYGYTF. The CDR3 coding sequence is TGTGCCAGCAGTGAACCACAAAACAACTATGGCTACACCTTC.

This rearrangement joins TRBV6-5 to TRBJ1-1; D ambiguous. From germline, CDR1 is MNHEY and CDR2 SVGAGI. The CDR3 is 11 residues long. Trimming took off 8 bases at V and 6 bases at J, with 10 bases between the two ends. CDR3 coding DNA: TGTGCCAGCGCGGGTCGGTCTGAAGCTTTCTTT. It is translated as CASAGRSEAFF.

The V and J genes are TRBV3-1 (or the pseudogene TRBV3-2) and TRBJ1-2; 8 bases agree with TRBD1. The CDR3 length is 14 residues. CDR1 and CDR2 from the germline V gene are LGHDT and YNNKEL (reference sequence). Unmatched junction bases numbered 5, after V lost 4 bases and J lost 4 bases. Here the CDR3 DNA reads TGTGCCAGCAGCCTCCAGGGGGCCCTCTATGGCTACACCTTC. This sequence encodes CASSLQGALYGYTF.

The CDR3 DNA reads as TGTGCCTGGAGCCGGGACAGGGGCTCCTACGAGCAGTACTTC. Amino acid sequence: CAWSRDRGSYEQYF. This chain connects TRBV30 to TRBJ2-7; 10 nucleotides align to TRBD1. This CDR3 contains 14 residues. The germline V gene has CDR1 GTSNPN and CDR2 SVGIG (reference sequence). The J segment lost 0 bases and the V segment lost 3 bases, leaving 2 bases of the junction unmatched.

The rearrangement uses TRBV12-3 or TRBV12-4 and TRBJ1-1; D possibly corresponds to TRBD1 (5 bases). V was clipped by 6 bases and J by 10 bases, with 15 bases between them. The length of the CDR3 is 12 residues. This CDR3 reads CASRRGGDRAFF. The CDR3 DNA reads as TGTGCCAGCAGAAGAGGAGGGGATCGAGCTTTCTTT.

The chain recombines TRBV2 with TRBJ2-7; TRBD1 matches 7 bases. This CDR3 spans 15 amino acids. The germline CDR1 and CDR2 sequences are SNHLY and FYNNEI. V lost 7 bases and J lost 4; bases outside the gene matches: 13. The CDR3 sequence: CASIPPDRALYEQYF. The CDR3 DNA follows: TGTGCCAGCATACCCCCCGACAGGGCTTTGTACGAGCAGTACTTC.

The chain links TRBV5-1 to TRBJ1-6; D is ambiguous. CDR3 length: 16 amino acids. CDR1 and CDR2 from the germline V gene are SGHRS and YFSETQ. Trimming took 4 bases from V and 7 from J, leaving 18 bases between them. This CDR3 is CASSPGSLEANSPLHF. Written as DNA, the CDR3 is TGCGCCAGCAGCCCGGGCAGCTTGGAGGCGAATTCACCCCTCCACTTT. The variable domain in full, completed from reference TRBV5-1 and TRBJ1-6, reads KAGVTQTPRYLIKTRGQQVTLSCSPISGHRSVSWYQQTPGQGLQFLFEYFSETQRNKGNFPGRFSGRQFSNSRSEMNVSTLELGDSALYLCASSPGSLEANSPLHFGNGTRLTVT.

V usage is TRBV2 and J usage is TRBJ2-1; 9 bases line up with TRBD1. CDR1 and CDR2 from the germline V gene are SNHLY and FYNNEI. This CDR3 spans 16 amino acids. The J segment lost 7 bases and the V segment lost 6 bases, leaving 13 bases of the junction unmatched. CDR3 protein: CASRALRGQGTNEQFF. CDR3 coding DNA: TGTGCCAGCAGAGCCCTCCGGGGACAGGGTACGAATGAGCAGTTCTTC.

The V call is TRBV25-1, the J call TRBJ2-2; possibly TRBD2 for D (5 bases). The CDR3 is 14 residues long. The germline V gene has CDR1 MGHDK and CDR2 SYGVNS. V lost 6 bases and J 5 bases, leaving 13 bases between the germline ends. As DNA, the CDR3 is TGTGCCAGCAGCCTAACGGGGTGGACCGGGGAGCTGTTTTTT. Translation gives CASSLTGWTGELFF.

The chain has TRBV2 and TRBJ2-3; TRBD2 might be the D (6 bases). Germline V gene data show CDR1 as SNHLY and CDR2 as FYNNEI. The V and J ends lost 3 bases and 11 bases respectively, with 15 bases between them. The CDR3 totals 13 residues. CDR3 residues: CASSDSARGRQYF. The CDR3, as DNA: TGTGCCAGCAGTGATTCGGCGCGGGGCAGGCAGTATTTT.

V usage is TRBV11-1 and J usage is TRBJ1-1; D is unresolved. Looked up from germline, CDR1 is SGHAT and CDR2 is FQDESV (reference sequence). This CDR3 spans 16 amino acids. With 3 bases removed from V and 1 base from J, the gap between germline ends came to 15 bases. The chain's CDR3 is CASSLEGFMRNTEAFF. The CDR3 DNA reads TGTGCCAGCAGCTTGGAGGGTTTTATGAGGAACACTGAAGCTTTCTTT.

For the CDR3, the DNA is TGTGCCAGCACCCGGGAACCAGGAATCGGAAACACCATATATTTT. Protein: CASTREPGIGNTIYF. V usage is TRBV6-5 and J usage is TRBJ1-3; D unresolved. The CDR3 runs 15 residues. Germline assignment: CDR1 MNHEY and CDR2 SVGAGI. The germline V and J ends were trimmed by 7 bases and 4 bases, with 17 bases remaining between them.

The V and J genes are TRBV9 and TRBJ1-2; TRBD1 is a possible D gene (6 bases). V lost 0 bases and J 0 bases, leaving 9 bases between the germline ends. Germline V gene sequence: CDR1 SGDLS, CDR2 YYNGEE. The CDR3 runs 15 residues. CDR3 in amino acids: CASSVESGANYGYTF. CDR3 nucleotides: TGTGCCAGCAGCGTAGAGTCAGGGGCTAACTATGGCTACACCTTC.

As regards this clone: The same CDR3 can be traced to other DNA sequences in this sample. The genes are TRBV6-5 and TRBJ1-4; TRBD1 agrees at 9 bases. The V gene's germline CDR1 is MNHEY and CDR2 SVGAGI. The V gene end was trimmed by 5 bases and the J gene end by 8 bases; junction bases not matched to a gene: 6. CDR3 size: 14 residues. This CDR3 reads CASSPGQGGEKLFF. CDR3 DNA sequence: TGTGCCAGCAGTCCGGGACAGGGTGGCGAAAAACTGTTTTTT.